This TCR beta chain was recorded in a study of T cell repertoires in cytomegalovirus infection. As to this clonotype: What it recognizes is unknown.

Each CDR3 protein gets one entry after TCRdb re-called the reads with MiXCR. The repertoire holds fewer than 850,000 distinct CDR3 sequences, with about 27% as singletons. Trimming took 3 bases from V and 7 from J; bases not matched to a gene: 8. This CDR3 spans 15 amino acids. The TCR was taken from a human donor in good health (CMV status not recorded). Some clones in this sample may be carry-over from other donors' samples. The source was cultured CD8+ T cells from PBMCs, collected from culture after CMV antigen stimulation. This sequence joins TRBV12-3 or TRBV12-4 and TRBJ2-1; 8 bases line up with TRBD2. The CDR3 is CASSFIAGPGNEQFF. CDR3 nucleotides: TGTGCCAGCAGTTTTATAGCGGGGCCTGGGAATGAGCAGTTCTTC.